The 24 T cell receptor beta chains below were found in one sample sequenced in a study. TCRdb used MiXCR to reprocess the RT-PCR reads, holding one entry per CDR3 protein. Of about 680,000 distinct CDR3 sequences listed, approximately 15% are singletons. Material for sequencing was memory CD4+ T cells from blood. The origin of the receptors is a female donor in good health, serving as a healthy control.

The sample holds a few counts of this clonotype. J is TRBJ1-2 and V is TRBV18; perhaps TRBD1 as D (5 bases). CDR1 and CDR2 (germline): KGHSH, LQKENI. The CDR3 is made up of 13 amino acids. V lost 2 bases and J lost 6, with 10 bases in between. The CDR3 DNA sequence: TGTGCCAGCTCACCAAGGGGCATGGATGGCTACACCTTC. Its translation is CASSPRGMDGYTF.

The chain uses TRBV12-3 or TRBV12-4 and TRBJ2-1; D remains ambiguous. V dropped 5 bases and J dropped 15 bases, with 17 bases sitting between them. The CDR3 loop spans 12 amino acids. CDR3 nucleotide sequence: TGTGCCAGCAGTGTGAGTGGGTACAAGCCGTTCTTC. It specifies CASSVSGYKPFF.

The DNA of the CDR3 is TGTGCCAGCAGTAAATATCTGCAGGGTGAAGCTTTCTTT. Its protein is CASSKYLQGEAFF. The chain employs TRBV6-5 and TRBJ1-1; tentative D call: TRBD1 (5 bases). The CDR3 contains 13 residues. Looked up from germline, CDR1 is MNHEY and CDR2 is SVGAGI. Trimming stripped 5 bases from V and 7 bases from J, with 14 bases between.

At least ten counts were recorded for this clonotype. The chain uses TRBV9 and TRBJ2-3; 10 bases are a match to TRBD2. Per germline, CDR1 SGDLS and CDR2 YYNGEE. V lost 0 bases to trimming and J lost 6 bases; unmatched junction nucleotides: 1. This CDR3 has 14 residues. In nucleotides, the CDR3 is TGTGCCAGCAGCGTAGCTAGCGGGAGCGATACGCAGTATTTT. Its protein is CASSVASGSDTQYF.

This clonotype was observed a few times. V is TRBV5-1 and J is TRBJ2-5; 10 bases match TRBD2. The CDR3 totals 15 residues. V trimming: 5 bases; J trimming: 1 base; junction bases outside the gene matches: 5. The V gene's germline CDR1 is SGHRS and CDR2 YFSETQ. CDR3: CASSSSGRGQETQYF. CDR3 DNA: TGCGCCAGCAGTTCCAGCGGGAGGGGCCAAGAGACCCAGTACTTC.

This chain connects TRBV12-3 or TRBV12-4 to TRBJ2-1; TRBD2 matches at 9 bases. This CDR3 comprises 18 residues. J was trimmed by 0 bases and V by 5 bases; bases with no gene match: 11. CDR3 sequence: CASSPPKTSGDSYNEQFF. For the CDR3, the DNA is TGTGCCAGCAGTCCGCCTAAGACTAGCGGTGACTCCTACAATGAGCAGTTCTTC.

This clonotype was recorded at least ten times. The chain joins TRBV5-1 to TRBJ2-3, with 7 bases lining up with TRBD2. The CDR3 has 15 residues. Trimming removed 3 bases from V and 5 bases from J; junction bases left unmatched: 9. Looked up from germline, CDR1 is SGHRS and CDR2 is YFSETQ. CDR3 in DNA: TGCGCCAGCAGCTCGGGAGGACAACGGCAAGATACGCAGTATTTT. Encoded protein: CASSSGGQRQDTQYF. Drawing the rest from reference TRBV5-1 and TRBJ2-3, the complete variable domain is KAGVTQTPRYLIKTRGQQVTLSCSPISGHRSVSWYQQTPGQGLQFLFEYFSETQRNKGNFPGRFSGRQFSNSRSEMNVSTLELGDSALYLCASSSGGQRQDTQYFGPGTRLTVL.

This clonotype was counted many times. The V call is TRBV18, the J call TRBJ2-1; a possible D gene is TRBD1 (8 bases). V gave up 8 bases and J gave up 4 bases, with 18 bases separating them. This CDR3 spans 15 amino acids. Germline loops: CDR1 KGHSH, CDR2 LQKENI. CDR3 bases: TGTGCCAGCAGCCCAACAGGGGGGGCATACAATGAGCAGTTCTTC. This translates into CASSPTGGAYNEQFF.

V usage is TRBV7-8 and J usage is TRBJ2-7; 7 positions match TRBD1. CDR1 is SGHVS, CDR2 FQNEAQ, per germline. The ends lost 11 bases at V and 12 bases at J; junction bases unmatched: 10. This CDR3 is built from 10 residues. CDR3 sequence: CAETRQGMYF. The DNA for the CDR3 is TGTGCCGAAACAAGACAGGGAATGTACTTC.

This clonotype was observed a few times. This CDR3 is CASSYRRGTLADEQFF. DNA for the CDR3: TGTGCCAGCAGCTACCGCAGGGGGACTTTAGCGGATGAGCAGTTCTTC. This chain uses TRBV9 with TRBJ2-1, with D possibly TRBD1 on 7 matching bases. The CDR3 is 16 residues long. Germline V gene data show CDR1 as SGDLS and CDR2 as YYNGEE. With 4 bases removed from V and 8 bases from J, the gap between germline ends came to 22 bases.

This clonotype occurred many times. This sequence joins TRBV10-3 and TRBJ1-1, with D perhaps TRBD1 (6 bases). The CDR3 has 15 residues. The germline V and J ends were trimmed by 4 bases and 5 bases, with 17 bases remaining between them. Per germline, CDR1 ENHRY and CDR2 SYGVKD. CDR3 DNA: TGTGCCATCAGTGTCGGACAGCTTGGGAGGACTGAAGCTTTCTTT. This translates into CAISVGQLGRTEAFF.

This clonotype was seen repeatedly, ten times or more. The chain links TRBV7-2 to TRBJ2-5; a possible D gene is TRBD1 (6 bases). The V and J ends lost 5 bases and 9 bases respectively, with 22 bases between them. Looked up from germline, CDR1 is SGHTA and CDR2 is FQGNSA. This CDR3 is 15 amino acids long. In DNA, the CDR3 is TGTGCCAGCAGCCAAGGAGCGACAGGTCTCAAGGCCCAGTACTTC. It yields the protein CASSQGATGLKAQYF.

V is TRBV7-9 and J is TRBJ1-4; maybe TRBD1 (5 bases). This CDR3 contains 14 residues. V lost 5 bases and J lost 5, with 12 bases in between. The germline V gene has CDR1 SEHNR and CDR2 FQNEAQ (reference sequence). This CDR3 is CASSPWDGNEKLFF. CDR3 DNA sequence: TGTGCCAGCAGCCCCTGGGACGGGAATGAAAAACTGTTTTTT.

The CDR3 bases are TGCAGTGCACGGACCGGGACAGGGAATTACGAGCAGTACTTC. Encoded protein: CSARTGTGNYEQYF. The chain joins TRBV20-1 to TRBJ2-7; 9 bases map to TRBD1. V lost 6 bases to trimming and J lost 4 bases; unmatched junction nucleotides: 10. Germline lookup yields CDR1 DFQATT and CDR2 SNEGSKA (reference sequence). The CDR3 runs to 14 residues.

This clonotype appeared many times. The rearrangement uses TRBV10-2 and TRBJ2-2; the match to TRBD1 covers 7 bases. J gave up 2 bases and V 6 bases, and 6 bases lay outside the gene matches. Germline values: CDR1 WSHSY, CDR2 SAAADI. This CDR3 contains 15 residues. The CDR3 DNA sequence: TGCGCCAGCAGGAGAGGGACAGCCAACACCGGGGAGCTGTTTTTT. Protein product: CASRRGTANTGELFF.

This clonotype was recorded a few times. The J gene is TRBJ2-7, the V gene TRBV7-2; 7 bases agree with TRBD1. CDR1 is SGHTA and CDR2 is FQGNSA in the germline V gene. V gave up 6 bases and J gave up 0 bases; unmatched junction bases: 5. The CDR3 has 14 amino acids. This chain's CDR3 is CASSFTGVSYEQYF. Here the CDR3 DNA reads TGTGCCAGCAGTTTTACAGGGGTCTCCTACGAGCAGTACTTC.

The chain joins TRBV20-1 to TRBJ2-7; D gene unclear. Trimming took off 3 bases at V and 2 bases at J, with 14 bases between the two ends. Germline assignment: CDR1 DFQATT and CDR2 SNEGSKA (reference sequence). This CDR3 is built from 14 residues. CDR3 in DNA: TGCAGTGCTAGTATCCCGGATGGTACCTACGAGCAGTACTTC. This sequence encodes CSASIPDGTYEQYF.

This clonotype was detected only a few times. CDR3 coding DNA: TGCGCCAGCAGCCGGTCCCGGACGGGGACAGATACGCAGTATTTT. Encoded protein: CASSRSRTGTDTQYF. The chain carries TRBV5-1 and TRBJ2-3; TRBD2 is a possible D gene (5 bases). Trimming stripped 4 bases from V and 3 bases from J, with 15 bases between. Germline assignment: CDR1 SGHRS and CDR2 YFSETQ. There are 15 residues in the CDR3.

This clonotype was seen more than once but under ten times. This chain links TRBV5-1 with TRBJ2-5, with 7 bases identical to TRBD2. Per the germline V gene, CDR1 is SGHRS and CDR2 is YFSETQ. V was clipped by 2 bases and J by 0 bases; unmatched bases: 4. CDR3 length: 15 residues. The CDR3 loop is CASSFQGLDQETQYF. The CDR3 nucleotides read TGCGCCAGCAGCTTTCAAGGACTAGACCAAGAGACCCAGTACTTC.

This clonotype has only a few counts. The chain has TRBV5-1 and TRBJ2-3; D might be TRBD2 (6 bases). The CDR3 runs 14 residues. V was pared by 7 bases and J by 1 base, with 13 bases between. Looked up from germline, CDR1 is SGHRS and CDR2 is YFSETQ. CDR3 protein: CASARASGTDTQYF. The DNA for the CDR3 is TGCGCCAGCGCCAGGGCTAGCGGCACAGATACGCAGTATTTT.

This chain joins TRBV7-8 and TRBJ1-1, with D perhaps matching TRBD1 (5 bases). The CDR3 is 15 amino acids. The V end lost 0 bases, the J end lost 1 base, and 9 bases lay between the germline ends. Germline CDR1 reads SGHVS; CDR2 reads FQNEAQ. The CDR3: CASSLAGGPNTEAFF. The DNA of the CDR3 is TGTGCCAGCAGCTTAGCTGGGGGACCGAACACTGAAGCTTTCTTT.

This clonotype was seen a few times. V and J are TRBV7-8 and TRBJ1-5; D remains unclear. The CDR3 covers 16 residues. From germline, CDR1 is SGHVS and CDR2 FQNEAQ. Trimming cost V 0 bases and J 6 bases, with 15 bases left between them. The DNA of the CDR3 is TGTGCCAGCAGCTTAGCGCGGCAGGATCGGCGTCAGCCCCAGCATTTT. Protein sequence: CASSLARQDRRQPQHF.

This clonotype came up a few times. The rearrangement joins TRBV20-1 to TRBJ1-6; D ambiguous. With 2 bases removed from V and 7 bases from J, the gap between germline ends came to 15 bases. The CDR3 is 15 amino acids. Germline V CDR1 and CDR2: DFQATT, SNEGSKA (reference sequence). The CDR3 loop reads CSARSRTVINSPLHF. The CDR3 bases are TGCAGTGCTAGATCCAGGACGGTAATAAATTCACCCCTCCACTTT.

The table lists this clonotype with a few counts. The gene calls are TRBV5-5 and TRBJ1-3; D perhaps matches TRBD1 (5 bases). V was shortened by 4 bases and J by 4 bases, with 18 bases between the two germline ends. From germline, CDR1 is SGHKS and CDR2 YYEKEE (reference sequence). The CDR3 contains 16 residues. The CDR3 reads CASSQYAGGAGNTIYF. The CDR3 nucleotides are TGTGCCAGCAGCCAGTACGCTGGTGGGGCAGGAAACACCATATATTTT. The variable domain in full, with the rest retrieved from reference TRBV5-5 and TRBJ1-3, is DAGVTQSPTHLIKTRGQQVTLRCSPISGHKSVSWYQQVLGQGPQFIFQYYEKEERGRGNFPDRFSARQFPNYSSELNVNALLLGDSALYLCASSQYAGGAGNTIYFGEGSWLTVV.